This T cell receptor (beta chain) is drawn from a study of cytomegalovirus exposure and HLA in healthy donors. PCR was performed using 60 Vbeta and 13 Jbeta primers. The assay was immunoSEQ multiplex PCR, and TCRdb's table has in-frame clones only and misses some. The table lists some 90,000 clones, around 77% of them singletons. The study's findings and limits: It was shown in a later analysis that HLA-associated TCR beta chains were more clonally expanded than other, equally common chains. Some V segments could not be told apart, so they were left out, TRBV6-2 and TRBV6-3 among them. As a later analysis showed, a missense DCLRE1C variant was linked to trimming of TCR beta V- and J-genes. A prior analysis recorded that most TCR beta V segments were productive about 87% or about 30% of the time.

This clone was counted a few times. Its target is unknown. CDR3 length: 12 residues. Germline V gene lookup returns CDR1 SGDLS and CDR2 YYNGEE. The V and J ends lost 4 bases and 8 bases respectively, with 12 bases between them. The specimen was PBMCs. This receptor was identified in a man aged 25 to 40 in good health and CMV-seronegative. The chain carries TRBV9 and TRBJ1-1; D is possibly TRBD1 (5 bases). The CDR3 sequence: CASSPGPGEAFF. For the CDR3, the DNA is TGTGCCAGCAGCCCCGGGCCAGGGGAAGCTTTCTTT.